Shown below are 23 T cell receptor beta chains from a single sample sequenced in a study of T-cell reconstitution after alpha-beta-depleted transplantation in children. Researchers prepared the TCRbeta library using unique molecular identifiers, the study reports. TCRdb re-called the PCR reads with MiXCR, one entry per CDR3 protein. The sample lists hundreds of thousands of distinct CDR3 sequences; 16% were seen once. This material consisted of PBMCs, mostly from graft donor cells, taken 360 days after TCRalphabeta/CD19-depleted stem cell transplant. Every receptor here comes from a boy in the first two years of life who had a stem cell transplant for Wiskott-Aldrich syndrome, so the T cells may come from the graft donor.

This clonotype was found a few times. V gene TRBV5-6 combines with J gene TRBJ2-1, with 9 bases that match TRBD1. There are 14 residues in the CDR3. Losses at the gene ends were 7 bases for V and 6 bases for J; bases not matched to a gene: 8. Germline values: CDR1 SGHDT, CDR2 YYEEEE. This CDR3 reads CASARQGVGNEQFF. The CDR3 nucleotides are TGTGCCAGCGCTAGACAGGGGGTAGGCAATGAGCAGTTCTTC.

This chain connects TRBV12-5 to TRBJ2-3; D is unresolved. Per germline, CDR1 LGHNT and CDR2 FRNRAP. V shed 4 bases and J shed 6 bases, with 17 bases lying between them. The CDR3 sequence is 15 residues long. The CDR3 nucleotides are TGTGCTAGTGGTTCCGGACCCTCCCGAAAGGATACGCAGTATTTT. Protein: CASGSGPSRKDTQYF.

This chain links TRBV5-1 with TRBJ1-6, with D perhaps matching TRBD1 (6 bases). Germline CDR1 and CDR2: SGHRS and YFSETQ. The V end lost 1 base, the J end lost 10 bases, and 12 bases lay between the germline ends. This CDR3 comprises 14 residues. The CDR3 region has the DNA TGCGCCAGCAGCTTGAGGGCAGGGGTATCACCCCTCCACTTT. Translating it yields CASSLRAGVSPLHF.

The chain is built from TRBV4-1 and TRBJ1-6; 7 bases match TRBD1. Germline loops: CDR1 MGHRA, CDR2 YSYEKL. The junction had 10 bases not matched to a gene; V was cut back by 2 bases and J by 9 bases. This CDR3 is 16 amino acids long. CDR3 residues: CASSQPSTGVGSPLHF. CDR3 in DNA: TGCGCCAGCAGCCAACCATCTACAGGGGTGGGTTCACCCCTCCACTTT.

This clonotype has only a few counts. V and J are TRBV20-1 and TRBJ1-3; D gene unclear. This CDR3 has 15 residues. V was pared by 2 bases and J by 0 bases, with 11 bases between. Germline lookup yields CDR1 DFQATT and CDR2 SNEGSKA (reference sequence). The DNA of the CDR3 is TGCAGTGCTAGAAAACTAGGCTACTCTGGAAACACCATATATTTT. Its protein is CSARKLGYSGNTIYF.

A note on this clonotype: The junction departs from germline at one end; a sequencing error may be responsible. The V call is TRBV12-3 or TRBV12-4, the J call TRBJ2-4; 9 bases align to TRBD1. The CDR3 is made up of 12 amino acids. DNA of the CDR3: TGTGCCAGCAGTCAGCCGGGACAGGGCGTAGACTTC. As protein: CASSQPGQGVDF.

The rearrangement joins TRBV2 to TRBJ2-3; no clear D gene. The V and J ends lost 7 bases and 0 bases respectively, with 14 bases between them. The CDR3 has 15 amino acids. Germline CDR1 reads SNHLY; CDR2 reads FYNNEI. The DNA for the CDR3 is TGTGCCAGCACCTCTAATAGGGATAGCACAGATACGCAGTATTTT. As protein: CASTSNRDSTDTQYF.

Many counts were recorded for this clonotype. V gene TRBV12-3 or TRBV12-4 combines with J gene TRBJ2-7; no clear D gene. This CDR3 spans 12 amino acids. V lost 6 bases to trimming and J lost 7 bases, with 13 bases between them. The CDR3 loop reads CASSHNYGEQYF. CDR3 bases: TGTGCCAGCAGCCATAACTACGGAGAGCAGTACTTC.

V and J are TRBV6-6 and TRBJ2-7; tentatively, D is TRBD2 (5 bases). Trimming shortened V by 4 bases and J by 6 bases, and 10 bases separated the two germline ends. The CDR3 loop spans 12 amino acids. The germline gives CDR1 MNHNY, CDR2 SVGAGI (reference sequence). The CDR3 region is CASSSGLAEQYF. Written as DNA, the CDR3 is TGTGCCAGCAGTTCCGGACTGGCCGAGCAGTACTTC.

This chain links TRBV6-1 with TRBJ1-2, with 8 bases aligning to TRBD1. With 6 bases clipped from V and 7 bases from J, the junction kept 7 bases outside the gene matches. Germline V gene sequence: CDR1 MNHNS, CDR2 SASEGT. This CDR3 region has 13 residues. CDR3 sequence (DNA): TGTGCCAGCAGCCCGACAGGGGTGGGTGGCTACACCTTC. Amino acids: CASSPTGVGGYTF.

The gene calls are TRBV14 and TRBJ1-1; D is unresolved. This CDR3 spans 12 amino acids. V dropped 3 bases and J dropped 2 bases, with 4 bases sitting between them. Germline CDR1 and CDR2: SGHDN and FVKESK. The CDR3 region has the DNA TGTGCCAGCAGCCAGAGTAACACTGAAGCTTTCTTT. It is translated as CASSQSNTEAFF.

The V and J genes are TRBV11-2 and TRBJ2-1; D perhaps matches TRBD1 (6 bases). Germline V lookup: CDR1 SGHAT, CDR2 FQNNGV. The CDR3 length is 17 residues. Deletions cut 5 bases from V and 2 bases from J, with 19 bases between. This CDR3 reads CASSTVFDRPTYNEQFF. The CDR3 DNA reads as TGTGCCAGCAGCACCGTTTTCGACAGGCCCACCTACAATGAGCAGTTCTTC.

As regards this clonotype: One end of the junction fails to match germline, which may point to a read error. The chain uses TRBV20-1 and TRBJ2-3; D call uncertain. The CDR3 totals 16 residues. From germline, CDR1 is DFQATT and CDR2 SNEGSKA (reference sequence). CDR3 sequence: CSARDRSRLSADTRYF. CDR3 DNA sequence: TGCAGTGCTAGAGATCGTAGCCGCCTCAGCGCAGATACGCGGTATTTT.

J is TRBJ2-2 and V is TRBV2; D may be TRBD2 (6 bases). The V gene's germline CDR1 is SNHLY and CDR2 FYNNEI. With 10 bases removed from V and 5 bases from J, the gap between germline ends came to 11 bases. The CDR3 is 12 amino acids. The CDR3 bases are TGTGCCACCAAGGAGGGGACCGGGGAGCTGTTTTTT. This gives the protein CATKEGTGELFF. The full variable domain, its missing parts supplied by reference TRBV2 and TRBJ2-2, is EPEVTQTPSHQVTQMGQEVILRCVPISNHLYFYWYRQILGQKVEFLVSFYNNEISEKSEIFDDQFSVERPDGSNFTLKIRSTKLEDSAMYFCATKEGTGELFFGEGSRLTVL.

The chain carries TRBV24-1 and TRBJ2-2, with 14 bases aligning to TRBD2. Losses at the gene ends were 5 bases for V and 7 bases for J; bases not matched to a gene: 8. The CDR3 consists of 17 residues. Germline V gene lookup returns CDR1 KGHDR and CDR2 SFDVKD. The CDR3 loop reads CATSAPGLAGAGGELFF. The CDR3 DNA is TGTGCCACCAGTGCGCCGGGACTAGCGGGAGCGGGCGGGGAGCTGTTTTTT.

V is TRBV11-2 and J is TRBJ2-1, with TRBD2 matching 9 bases. With V trimmed by 5 bases and J by 5 bases, 7 bases remained unmatched. CDR1 SGHAT and CDR2 FQNNGV come from the germline V gene. The CDR3 consists of 15 residues. The CDR3 DNA sequence: TGTGCCAGCAGCCCCCGGACTAGCGTCCACAATGAGCAGTTCTTC. It is translated as CASSPRTSVHNEQFF.

The chain is built from TRBV2 and TRBJ2-5; D is uncertain. The CDR3 runs to 11 residues. Trimming stripped 5 bases from V and 7 bases from J, with 8 bases between. Germline loops: CDR1 SNHLY, CDR2 FYNNEI. In nucleotides, the CDR3 is TGTGCCAGCAGTCTCGTCGGGACCCAGTACTTC. This translates into CASSLVGTQYF.

This clonotype was counted between two and nine times. V usage is TRBV12-3 or TRBV12-4 and J usage is TRBJ2-2, with TRBD2 as a possible D gene (5 bases). This CDR3 contains 15 residues. Trimming removed 5 bases at V and 1 base at J, with 11 bases between. DNA of the CDR3: TGTGCCAGCAGTGACGGACTCTGGAACACCGGGGAGCTGTTTTTT. Translation gives CASSDGLWNTGELFF.

The CDR3 DNA reads as TGTGCCAGCAGCTCCTTGAGCCTGTCCGGGGGGTACAATGAGCAGTTCTTC. The encoded protein is CASSSLSLSGGYNEQFF. V is TRBV7-8 and J is TRBJ2-1, with 7 bases lining up with TRBD2. Germline V lookup: CDR1 SGHVS, CDR2 FQNEAQ. The CDR3 contains 17 residues. With V trimmed by 4 bases and J by 4 bases, 13 bases remained unmatched.

This chain connects TRBV28 to TRBJ2-6; perhaps D is TRBD1 or TRBD2 (6 bases each). V dropped 4 bases and J dropped 4 bases, with 14 bases sitting between them. Germline lookup yields CDR1 MDHEN and CDR2 SYDVKM. This CDR3 is 16 amino acids long. This chain's CDR3 is CASSSPAGTGANVLTF. The DNA for the CDR3 is TGTGCCAGCAGTTCCCCCGCGGGGACAGGGGCCAACGTCCTGACTTTC.

The genes are TRBV20-1 and TRBJ2-1; possibly TRBD2 for D (5 bases). The CDR3 sequence is 14 residues long. The V end lost 1 base, the J end lost 3 bases, and 10 bases lay between the germline ends. Germline values: CDR1 DFQATT, CDR2 SNEGSKA (reference sequence). CDR3 nucleotide sequence: TGCAGTGCTAGAGGAAACCGGGGCTACAATGAGCAGTTCTTC. Its protein is CSARGNRGYNEQFF.

The chain carries TRBV10-3 and TRBJ2-7, with no clear D. The CDR3 is made up of 15 amino acids. Germline V gene lookup returns CDR1 ENHRY and CDR2 SYGVKD. V shed 0 bases and J shed 4 bases, with 13 bases lying between them. The CDR3 reads CAISESSARAYEQYF. CDR3 bases: TGTGCCATCAGTGAGTCTAGTGCCCGGGCTTACGAGCAGTACTTC.

The chain joins TRBV29-1 to TRBJ2-7, with 9 nucleotides matching TRBD1. Germline CDR1 SQVTM, CDR2 ANQGSEA. The CDR3 contains 13 residues. J was trimmed by 2 bases and V by 6 bases; bases with no gene match: 5. The CDR3 bases are TGCAGCGTGATCCGGGACAGGGCCTACGAGCAGTACTTC. It codes for CSVIRDRAYEQYF.